This T cell receptor beta chain was captured in a study of blood T cell repertoires in COVID-19. Using immunoSEQ multiplex PCR, the repertoire was profiled, and TCRdb retains in-frame clones only, with some absent. The sample carries about 230,000 clones, 70% to 90% recorded once. The germline V gene has CDR1 SNHLY and CDR2 FYNNEI. The CDR3 contains 15 residues. Unmatched junction bases numbered 7, after V lost 3 bases and J lost 6 bases. Sequencing used peripheral blood. The origin of this receptor is a man between 40 and 49 years old with acute or convalescent COVID-19. This rearrangement joins TRBV2 to TRBJ2-3; 9 bases fit TRBD1. The DNA for the CDR3 is TGTGCCAGCAGTGACGACAGGGGGAAAAGGGATACGCAGTATTTT. Translated: CASSDDRGKRDTQYF.